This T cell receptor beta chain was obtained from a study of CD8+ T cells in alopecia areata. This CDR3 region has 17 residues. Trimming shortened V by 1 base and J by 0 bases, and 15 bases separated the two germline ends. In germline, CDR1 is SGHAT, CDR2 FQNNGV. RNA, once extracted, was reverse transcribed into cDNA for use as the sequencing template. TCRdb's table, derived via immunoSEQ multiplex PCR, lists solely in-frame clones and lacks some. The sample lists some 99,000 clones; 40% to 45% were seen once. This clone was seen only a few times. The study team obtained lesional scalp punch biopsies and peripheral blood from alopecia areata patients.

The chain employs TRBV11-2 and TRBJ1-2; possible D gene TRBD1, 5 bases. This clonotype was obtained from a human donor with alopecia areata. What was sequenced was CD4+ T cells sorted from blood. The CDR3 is CASSLASGAATNYGYTF. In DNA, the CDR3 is TGTGCCAGCAGCTTAGCCTCCGGGGCAGCTACTAACTATGGCTACACCTTC.